These 18 T cell receptor beta chains share one sample of origin, sequenced in a study of blood T cells in healthy people across ages. PCR was performed a second time for roughly 7 to 11 cycles using a sample-barcoded 5' primer and a J-beta primer mix. TCRdb ran MiXCR on the 5' RACE reads and lists one entry per CDR3 protein. Of roughly 1,500,000 distinct CDR3 sequences listed, around 42% are singletons. The sequenced material came from blood. The receptors come from a young woman in good health.

This clonotype occurred a few times. The chain uses TRBV13 and TRBJ2-3, with a possible D match to TRBD1 (5 bases). Looked up from germline, CDR1 is PRHDT and CDR2 is FYEKMQ (reference sequence). The CDR3 is 17 residues long. V shed 1 base and J shed 4 bases, with 18 bases lying between them. CDR3 loop: CASSLVSWGIQADTQYF. The CDR3 bases are TGTGCCAGCAGCTTAGTTTCCTGGGGTATACAGGCAGATACGCAGTATTTT.

With respect to this clonotype: A much larger clone differs from this one at a single base, so this may be a read error. The chain is built from TRBV28 and TRBJ1-5; D gene ambiguous. The germline V gene encodes CDR1 MDHEN and CDR2 SYDVKM. The V end lost 6 bases, the J end lost 3 bases, and 6 bases lay between the germline ends. The CDR3 has 12 residues. As DNA, the CDR3 is TGTGCCAGCAGGGAGGCCAATCAGCCCCAGCATTTT. Its translation is CASREANQPQHF. The complete variable domain, with remaining parts taken from reference TRBV28 and TRBJ1-5, reads DVKVTQSSRYLVKRTGEKVFLECVQDMDHENMFWYRQDPGLGLRLIYFSYDVKMKEKGDIPEGYSVSREKKERFSLILESASTNQTSMYLCASREANQPQHFGDGTRLSIL.

This clonotype appeared a few times. The chain links TRBV20-1 to TRBJ2-3, with a tentative D call TRBD1 (7 bases). The CDR3 is 18 residues long. CDR1 and CDR2 from the germline V gene are DFQATT and SNEGSKA (reference sequence). Trimming stripped 7 bases from V and 4 bases from J, with 30 bases between. CDR3 sequence reads: CSVTLYRRSGGGADTQYF. Written as DNA, the CDR3 is TGCAGTGTAACCTTATACCGAAGGTCCGGAGGGGGCGCAGATACGCAGTATTTT.

This chain uses TRBV20-1 with TRBJ1-4; D gene uncertain. This CDR3 is built from 14 residues. The germline V gene encodes CDR1 DFQATT and CDR2 SNEGSKA (reference sequence). Deletions cut 6 bases from V and 0 bases from J, with 11 bases between. Written as DNA, the CDR3 is TGCAGTGCCCGAAAGACTGCAACTAATGAAAAACTGTTTTTT. It specifies CSARKTATNEKLFF.

J is TRBJ2-7 and V is TRBV4-2; possible D gene TRBD2, 7 bases. The V end was cut by 10 bases, the J end by 0 bases, with 16 bases between. This CDR3 region has 14 residues. Germline V lookup: CDR1 LGHNA, CDR2 YNFKEQ. The CDR3 region is CANEGGGRSYEQYF. In DNA, the CDR3 is TGTGCCAACGAGGGCGGGGGCCGCTCCTACGAGCAGTACTTC.

V and J are TRBV14 and TRBJ2-7; D is unclear. Germline CDR1 is SGHDN and CDR2 is FVKESK. The CDR3 is made up of 17 amino acids. Trimming pared 0 bases from V and 0 bases from J, leaving 15 bases between. CDR3 sequence reads: CASSQDPVSKASYEQYF. CDR3 nucleotide sequence: TGTGCCAGCAGCCAAGATCCGGTCTCAAAGGCCTCCTACGAGCAGTACTTC.

This clonotype was counted a few times. The chain recombines TRBV30 with TRBJ2-5; TRBD2 matches 10 bases. CDR1 is GTSNPN, CDR2 SVGIG, per germline (reference sequence). The CDR3 is 14 residues long. V dropped 1 base and J dropped 5; count of bases not matched to a gene: 4. CDR3 in DNA: TGTGCCTGGAGTGGTAGCGGGGGGTGGGAGACCCAGTACTTC. Translating gives CAWSGSGGWETQYF.

This rearrangement joins TRBV29-1 to TRBJ1-1, with 9 bases fitting TRBD1. CDR3 length: 14 amino acids. V dropped 6 bases and J dropped 4; count of bases not matched to a gene: 9. Germline CDR1 SQVTM, CDR2 ANQGSEA. The CDR3 sequence is CSVRKVTGGTEAFF. The CDR3 coding sequence is TGCAGCGTCCGCAAAGTGACAGGGGGCACTGAAGCTTTCTTT.

This chain uses TRBV3-1 with TRBJ1-1; D gene unclear. V was pared by 0 bases and J by 4 bases, with 6 bases between. Germline CDR1 reads LGHDT; CDR2 reads YNNKEL (reference sequence). CDR3 length equals 13 residues. This CDR3 is CASSQDALTEAFF. For the CDR3, the DNA is TGTGCCAGCAGCCAAGACGCGCTCACTGAAGCTTTCTTT.

The chain links TRBV6-5 to TRBJ2-7; D is uncertain. V shed 5 bases and J shed 7 bases, with 18 bases lying between them. The CDR3 extends over 14 amino acids. Per the germline V gene, CDR1 is MNHEY and CDR2 is SVGAGI. CDR3: CASSPRSSIGEQYF. CDR3 nucleotide sequence: TGTGCCAGCAGTCCACGGTCCTCCATCGGGGAGCAGTACTTC.

V is TRBV7-9 and J is TRBJ2-3; tentative D call: TRBD2 (6 bases). Looked up from germline, CDR1 is SEHNR and CDR2 is FQNEAQ (reference sequence). The CDR3 extends over 17 amino acids. The ends were cut back, 5 bases at V and 1 base at J, with 19 bases in the middle. The CDR3 loop reads CASSPAWVASGTDTQYF. Here the CDR3 DNA reads TGTGCCAGCAGCCCAGCTTGGGTGGCTAGCGGCACAGATACGCAGTATTTT.

In its sample, this clonotype was seen a few times. The rearrangement uses TRBV6-1 and TRBJ1-2; tentative D call: TRBD1 (6 bases). Germline-derived CDR1 and CDR2 are MNHNS and SASEGT. Trimming cost V 5 bases and J 5 bases, with 27 bases left between them. The CDR3 covers 18 residues. The CDR3 nucleotides are TGTGCCAGCAGTAAAGACAACAGGGTTGTGCCACCCGAGTATGGCTACACCTTC. As protein: CASSKDNRVVPPEYGYTF.

The gene calls are TRBV6-5 and TRBJ2-2; tentative D call: TRBD1 (5 bases). The germline V and J ends were trimmed by 0 bases and 6 bases, with 8 bases remaining between them. This CDR3 has 14 amino acids. Germline CDR1 MNHEY, CDR2 SVGAGI. The CDR3, as DNA: TGTGCCAGCAGTTACTCGCCAGGGTCCGGGGAGCTGTTTTTT. Its protein is CASSYSPGSGELFF.

Comment on this clonotype: A junction end diverges from the germline sequence, so it may reflect a read error. The V call is TRBV7-2, the J call TRBJ1-1, with D perhaps matching TRBD1 (5 bases). The CDR3 sequence is 14 residues long. CDR1 SGHTA and CDR2 FQGNSA come from the germline V gene. The CDR3 loop reads CASSLGRANTEAFF. CDR3 sequence (DNA): TGCGCCAGCAGCTTGGGACGGGCGAACACTGAAGCTTTCTTT.

This clonotype showed up just a few times. V is TRBV12-3 or TRBV12-4 and J is TRBJ2-5, with D uncertain. The CDR3 is 12 residues long. V lost 8 bases to trimming and J lost 11 bases, with 18 bases between them. The CDR3 loop reads CASRASGNEQYF. CDR3 sequence (DNA): TGTGCCAGCCGGGCTAGTGGCAATGAGCAGTACTTC.

In this sample, this clonotype turned up a few times. The J gene is TRBJ2-7, the V gene TRBV4-1; 13 bases agree with TRBD2. The CDR3 covers 18 residues. Germline-derived CDR1 and CDR2 are MGHRA and YSYEKL. The junction had 8 bases not matched to a gene; V was cut back by 1 base and J by 2 bases. CDR3 amino acids: CASSQGLAGGISAYEQYF. CDR3 in DNA: TGCGCCAGCAGCCAAGGACTAGCGGGAGGCATTAGCGCCTACGAGCAGTACTTC.

The rearrangement joins TRBV9 to TRBJ2-7, with D possibly matching TRBD1 (5 bases). Trimming took off 0 bases at V and 2 bases at J, with 12 bases between the two ends. The CDR3 runs 15 residues. Per germline, CDR1 SGDLS and CDR2 YYNGEE. This CDR3 reads CASSVGQGLTYEQYF. CDR3 in DNA: TGTGCCAGCAGCGTAGGCCAGGGCTTAACCTACGAGCAGTACTTC.

The CDR3 sequence: CASSPTTTQETQYF. CDR3 DNA: TGTGCCAGCAGTCCGACCACGACTCAAGAGACCCAGTACTTC. The gene calls are TRBV3-1 and TRBJ2-5; D ambiguous. The CDR3 has 14 amino acids. Germline assignment: CDR1 LGHDT and CDR2 YNNKEL (reference sequence). V lost 6 bases and J 2 bases, leaving 13 bases between the germline ends.